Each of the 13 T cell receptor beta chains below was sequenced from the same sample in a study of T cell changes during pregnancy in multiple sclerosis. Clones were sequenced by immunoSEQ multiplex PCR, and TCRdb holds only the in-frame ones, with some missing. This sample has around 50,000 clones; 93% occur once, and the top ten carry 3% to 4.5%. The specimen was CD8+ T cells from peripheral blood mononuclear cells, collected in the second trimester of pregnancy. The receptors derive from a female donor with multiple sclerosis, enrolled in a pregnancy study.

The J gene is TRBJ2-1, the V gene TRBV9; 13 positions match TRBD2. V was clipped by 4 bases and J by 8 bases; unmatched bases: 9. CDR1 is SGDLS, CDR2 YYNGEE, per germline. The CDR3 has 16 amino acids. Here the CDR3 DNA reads TGTGCCAGCAGCTCTCGACTAGCGGGGGGCAGGGATGAGCAGTTCTTC. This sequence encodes CASSSRLAGGRDEQFF.

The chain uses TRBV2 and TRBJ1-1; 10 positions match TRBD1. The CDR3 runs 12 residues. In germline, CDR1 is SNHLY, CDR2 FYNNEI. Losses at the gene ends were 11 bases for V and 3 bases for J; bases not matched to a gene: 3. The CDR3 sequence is CAGQGGDTEAFF. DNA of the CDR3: TGTGCCGGACAGGGGGGGGACACTGAAGCTTTCTTT.

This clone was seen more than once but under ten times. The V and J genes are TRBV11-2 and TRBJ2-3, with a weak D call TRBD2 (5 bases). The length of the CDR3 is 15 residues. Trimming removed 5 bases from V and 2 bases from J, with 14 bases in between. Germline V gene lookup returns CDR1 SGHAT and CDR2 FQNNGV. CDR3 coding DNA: TGTGCCAGCAGCCTCAAGGGAGATGTCACAGATACGCAGTATTTT. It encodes CASSLKGDVTDTQYF.

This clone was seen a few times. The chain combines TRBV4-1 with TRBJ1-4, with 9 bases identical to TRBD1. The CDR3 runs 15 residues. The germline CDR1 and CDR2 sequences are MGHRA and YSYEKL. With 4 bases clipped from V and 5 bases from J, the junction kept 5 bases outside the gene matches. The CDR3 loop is CASSLPGQGNEKLFF. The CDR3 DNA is TGCGCCAGCAGCCTCCCGGGACAGGGAAATGAAAAACTGTTTTTT.

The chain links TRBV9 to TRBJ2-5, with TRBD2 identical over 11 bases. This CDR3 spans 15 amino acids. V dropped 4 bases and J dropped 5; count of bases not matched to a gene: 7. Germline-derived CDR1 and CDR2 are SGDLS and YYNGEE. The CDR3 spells CASSPTSGRLETQYF. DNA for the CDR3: TGTGCCAGCAGCCCCACTAGCGGGAGACTCGAGACCCAGTACTTC. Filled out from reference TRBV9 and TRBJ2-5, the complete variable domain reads DSGVTQTPKHLITATGQRVTLRCSPRSGDLSVYWYQQSLDQGLQFLIQYYNGEERAKGNILERFSAQQFPDLHSELNLSSLELGDSALYFCASSPTSGRLETQYFGPGTRLLVL.

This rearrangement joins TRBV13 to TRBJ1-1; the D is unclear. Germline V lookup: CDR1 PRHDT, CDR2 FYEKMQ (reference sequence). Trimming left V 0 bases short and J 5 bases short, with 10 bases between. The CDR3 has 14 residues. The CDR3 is CASSLGLLSTEAFF. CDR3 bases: TGTGCCAGCAGCTTAGGACTCCTGTCAACTGAAGCTTTCTTT.

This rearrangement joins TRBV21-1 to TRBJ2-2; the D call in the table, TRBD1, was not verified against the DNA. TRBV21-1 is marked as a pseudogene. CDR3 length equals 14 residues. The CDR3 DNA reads TGTGCCAGCAGGGGACAGGGGGCTGCCGGGGAGCTGTTTTTT. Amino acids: CASRGQGAAGELFF.

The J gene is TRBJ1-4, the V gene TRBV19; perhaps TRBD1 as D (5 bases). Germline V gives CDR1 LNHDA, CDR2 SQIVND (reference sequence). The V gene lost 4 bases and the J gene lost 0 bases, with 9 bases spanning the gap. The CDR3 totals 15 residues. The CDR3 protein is CASSTGIATNEKLFF. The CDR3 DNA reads TGTGCCAGTAGTACAGGGATAGCAACTAATGAAAAACTGTTTTTT.

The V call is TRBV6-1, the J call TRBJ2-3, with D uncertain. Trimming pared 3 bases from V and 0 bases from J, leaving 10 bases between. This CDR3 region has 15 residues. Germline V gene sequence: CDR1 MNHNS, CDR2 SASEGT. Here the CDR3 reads CASSDPVASTDTQYF. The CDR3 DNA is TGTGCCAGCAGTGATCCAGTGGCTAGCACAGATACGCAGTATTTT.

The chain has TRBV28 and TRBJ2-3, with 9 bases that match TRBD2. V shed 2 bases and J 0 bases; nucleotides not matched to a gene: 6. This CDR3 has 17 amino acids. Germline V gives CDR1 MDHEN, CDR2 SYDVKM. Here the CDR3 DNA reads TGTGCCAGCAGTTTAACCGGGACTAGCCCTAGCACAGATACGCAGTATTTT. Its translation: CASSLTGTSPSTDTQYF.

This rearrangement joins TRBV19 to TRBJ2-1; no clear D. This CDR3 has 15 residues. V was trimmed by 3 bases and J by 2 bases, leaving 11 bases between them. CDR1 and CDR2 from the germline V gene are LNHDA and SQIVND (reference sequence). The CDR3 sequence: CASSIMSNPYNEQFF. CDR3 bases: TGTGCCAGTAGTATCATGAGCAACCCCTACAATGAGCAGTTCTTC.

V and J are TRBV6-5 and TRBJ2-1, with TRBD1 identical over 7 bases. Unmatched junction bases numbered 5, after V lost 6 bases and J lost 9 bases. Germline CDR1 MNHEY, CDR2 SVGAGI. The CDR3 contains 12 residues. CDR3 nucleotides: TGTGCCAGCAGCCAAGGACAGGTTGAGCAGTTCTTC. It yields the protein CASSQGQVEQFF.

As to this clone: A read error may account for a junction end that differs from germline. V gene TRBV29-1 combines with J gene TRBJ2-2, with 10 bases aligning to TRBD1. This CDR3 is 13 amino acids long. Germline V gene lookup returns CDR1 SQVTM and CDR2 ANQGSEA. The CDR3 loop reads CSAGGQGTGKLFF. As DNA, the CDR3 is TGCAGCGCGGGGGGACAGGGGACCGGGAAGCTGTTTTTT.